This TCR beta chain was recovered during a study of regulatory T cells in long-lasting Graves disease. As to time point: newly diagnosed GD, antithyroid drugs for less than 3 months. TCR sequences were obtained from RNA taken from PBMCs. This clonotype has ten or more counts. V lost 2 bases and J lost 0, with 16 bases in between. From germline, CDR1 is MDHEN and CDR2 SYDVKM. This CDR3 is built from 17 residues. Arm-PCR of CDR3 regions and iRepertoire HTBI primers were the basis on which TCR beta libraries were built. TCRdb reprocessed the multiplex PCR reads via MiXCR and lists one record per CDR3 protein. The sample lists some 330,000 distinct CDR3 sequences, about 12% occurring once. These data also formed part of another study, on T cells in Graves' hyperthyroidism and ophthalmopathy. That source notes: Uncontrolled infections, other autoimmune diseases, pregnancy or lactation led to exclusion of patients. Among thyroid clonotypes expanded above 0.001, most also appeared in blood. The model forecast ophthalmopathy, anticipating it by a median approximately 7 months before onset.

The chain is built from TRBV28 and TRBJ1-2; TRBD1 is a possible D gene (5 bases). Sequences were derived from peripheral blood mononuclear cells (PBMCs), sampled at new diagnosis, from a patient treated with antithyroid drugs. This sequence originates from a woman between 18 and 29 years old with Graves disease. The CDR3 DNA sequence: TGTGCCAGCAGTTTAAGTCGCAGGGCGCCGACTAACTATGGCTACACCTTC. Its protein is CASSLSRRAPTNYGYTF.